The sequence of this T cell receptor (beta chain) was determined in a study of T cell changes during pregnancy in multiple sclerosis. From germline, CDR1 is SGDLS and CDR2 YYNGEE. The CDR3 contains 13 residues. V lost 4 bases, J lost 15 bases, and 8 bases stayed unmatched. The method was immunoSEQ multiplex PCR; TCRdb's version includes in-frame clones alone and lacks a portion of them. The repertoire has around 88,000 clones, approximately 90% of them found once; the top ten carry roughly 2.5%. The receptor was derived from a female donor with multiple sclerosis, enrolled in a pregnancy study. The source material was peripheral blood, sampled in the first trimester of pregnancy. The V call is TRBV9, the J call TRBJ2-1; 12 nucleotides align to TRBD2. CDR3 protein: CASSIRLAGDLFF. The CDR3 DNA reads as TGTGCCAGCAGCATCCGACTAGCGGGAGATCTGTTCTTC.